The rows below give T cell receptor beta chains drawn from one sample of a study of CD8+ T cells in alopecia areata. TCRdb's copy holds only in-frame clones and misses some; the assay was immunoSEQ multiplex PCR. The table shows roughly 140,000 clones, with roughly 58% occurring only once. The specimen sequenced was CD8+ T cells sorted from blood. The origin of the receptors is a human donor in good health. The CDR3 runs from the conserved cysteine through the conserved F or W. Fields, in order: D gene, J gene, V gene, CDR3 protein, CDR3 DNA. A D gene is named only where the DNA matches it firmly.

d_gene: NA; j_gene: TRBJ2-7; v_gene: TRBV30; CDR3aa: CALSRTGPYEQYF; CDR3nt: TGTGCCTTATCTCGGACTGGCCCCTACGAGCAGTACTTC
d_gene: NA; j_gene: TRBJ1-1; v_gene: TRBV5-5; CDR3aa: CASSLGMGNTEAFF; CDR3nt: TGTGCCAGCAGCTTGGGGATGGGGAACACTGAAGCTTTCTTT
d_gene: TRBD1; j_gene: TRBJ2-7; v_gene: TRBV19; CDR3aa: CASTPGGHNEKYF; CDR3nt: TGTGCCAGTACCCCAGGGGGACACAACGAGAAGTACTTC
d_gene: TRBD2; j_gene: TRBJ2-5; v_gene: TRBV7-9; CDR3aa: CASQWELAGTQETQYF; CDR3nt: TGTGCCAGCCAATGGGAGCTAGCGGGGACCCAAGAGACCCAGTACTTC
d_gene: NA; j_gene: TRBJ2-1; v_gene: TRBV5-1; CDR3aa: CASSLADGTYNEQFF; CDR3nt: TGCGCCAGCAGCTTGGCAGATGGGACCTACAATGAGCAGTTCTTC
d_gene: TRBD2; j_gene: TRBJ2-1; v_gene: TRBV27; CDR3aa: CASSLGTSGIYSYNEQFF; CDR3nt: TGTGCCAGCAGTTTAGGGACTAGCGGGATATATTCCTACAATGAGCAGTTCTTC
d_gene: TRBD1; j_gene: TRBJ2-7; v_gene: TRBV5-6; CDR3aa: CASSLTGGFYEQYF; CDR3nt: TGTGCCAGCAGCTTGACAGGGGGATTCTACGAGCAGTACTTC
d_gene: NA; j_gene: TRBJ1-5; v_gene: TRBV2; CDR3aa: CASSRGNQPQHF; CDR3nt: TGTGCCAGCTCCAGGGGCAATCAGCCCCAGCATTTT
d_gene: NA; j_gene: TRBJ1-4; v_gene: TRBV27; CDR3aa: CASSLQGQGGEKLFF; CDR3nt: TGTGCCAGCAGTTTACAAGGGCAGGGCGGGGAAAAACTGTTTTTT
d_gene: TRBD2; j_gene: TRBJ2-1; v_gene: TRBV7-6; CDR3aa: CASSEGLAGGNEQFF; CDR3nt: TGTGCCAGCAGCGAAGGACTAGCGGGAGGTAATGAGCAGTTCTTC
d_gene: NA; j_gene: TRBJ2-5; v_gene: TRBV13; CDR3aa: CASSIPTGSGETQYF; CDR3nt: TGTGCCAGCAGCATACCGACCGGGAGTGGGGAGACCCAGTACTTC